Following are 16 T cell receptor beta chains from one sample sequenced in a study of shared clonotypes between healthy human individuals. This table comes from immunoSEQ multiplex PCR, and its TCRdb copy is limited to in-frame clones, with some not included. Here the sample spans roughly 1.5 million clones, 98% being singletons. Sequencing was done on a sample of naive CD4+ T cells sorted from blood. Subset in this sample: CD45RA+ positively selected. The receptors were gathered from a man aged 25-40 years in good health.

This clone has only one observation. The chain uses TRBV2 and TRBJ1-1; D not resolved. Germline CDR1 reads SNHLY; CDR2 reads FYNNEI. CDR3 size: 12 residues. Trimming stripped 3 bases from V and 7 bases from J, with 9 bases between. DNA of the CDR3: TGTGCCAGCAGTGAGGCAGGATTTGAAGCTTTCTTT. Its translation is CASSEAGFEAFF.

The V call is TRBV7-8, the J call TRBJ2-3; D perhaps matches TRBD1 (6 bases). The CDR3 contains 14 residues. CDR1 is SGHVS and CDR2 is FQNEAQ in the germline V gene. V was clipped by 5 bases and J by 3 bases, with 12 bases between them. The CDR3 is CASSPHRVTDTQYF. CDR3 nucleotides: TGTGCCAGCAGCCCTCACAGGGTTACAGATACGCAGTATTTT.

V gene TRBV30 combines with J gene TRBJ2-7; D could derive from TRBD1 or TRBD2 (5 bases each). The V gene lost 0 bases and the J gene lost 4 bases, with 16 bases spanning the gap. This CDR3 has 15 amino acids. In germline, CDR1 is GTSNPN, CDR2 SVGIG (reference sequence). In nucleotides, the CDR3 is TGTGCCTGGAGTGTACGGGGCAGGGCGCAATACGAGCAGTACTTC. This sequence encodes CAWSVRGRAQYEQYF.

The V and J genes are TRBV9 and TRBJ2-5; 9 bases line up with TRBD1. V was pared by 2 bases and J by 2 bases, with 1 base of the junction left unmatched. Germline CDR1 SGDLS, CDR2 YYNGEE. The CDR3 is made up of 14 amino acids. The CDR3 is CASSVDRGQETQYF. CDR3 bases: TGTGCCAGCAGCGTCGACAGGGGGCAAGAGACCCAGTACTTC.

CDR3 loop: CASSSSGTRWYF. CDR3 sequence (DNA): TGTGCCAGCAGCTCCTCCGGGACTCGGTGGTATTTT. V gene TRBV11-2 combines with J gene TRBJ2-3, with D possibly TRBD2 on 6 matching bases. Trimming stripped 4 bases from V and 14 bases from J, with 16 bases between. CDR1 SGHAT and CDR2 FQNNGV come from the germline V gene. The CDR3 consists of 12 residues.

The chain recombines TRBV7-9 with TRBJ1-1; tentatively, D is TRBD1 (6 bases). CDR3 length: 16 amino acids. Trimming took 3 bases from V and 1 from J, leaving 15 bases between them. CDR1 and CDR2 from the germline V gene are SEHNR and FQNEAQ (reference sequence). The DNA of the CDR3 is TGTGCCAGCAGCTTCAGGGGCGGGGTAGAGAACACTGAAGCTTTCTTT. Translated: CASSFRGGVENTEAFF.

This clone was seen once. V and J are TRBV6-1 and TRBJ1-2; D remains unclear. V shed 6 bases and J shed 0 bases, with 5 bases lying between them. Germline V gives CDR1 MNHNS, CDR2 SASEGT. This CDR3 comprises 12 residues. CDR3 in DNA: TGTGCCAGCAGGAAAGCTAACTATGGCTACACCTTC. It yields the protein CASRKANYGYTF.

J is TRBJ1-1 and V is TRBV5-1; D is uncertain. The germline V gene encodes CDR1 SGHRS and CDR2 YFSETQ. CDR3 size: 14 residues. V lost 0 bases and J lost 5, with 11 bases in between. The CDR3 bases are TGCGCCAGCAGCTTGGAAGTACGGGAAACTGAAGCTTTCTTT. Its protein product is CASSLEVRETEAFF. Looking up the rest from reference TRBV5-1 and TRBJ1-1 gives the full variable domain: KAGVTQTPRYLIKTRGQQVTLSCSPISGHRSVSWYQQTPGQGLQFLFEYFSETQRNKGNFPGRFSGRQFSNSRSEMNVSTLELGDSALYLCASSLEVRETEAFFGQGTRLTVV.

J is TRBJ1-3 and V is TRBV27, with D unresolved. Germline loops: CDR1 MNHEY, CDR2 SMNVEV (reference sequence). This CDR3 contains 13 residues. V shed 3 bases and J shed 3 bases, with 6 bases lying between them. CDR3 amino acids: CASSLELGNTIYF. The CDR3 nucleotides read TGTGCCAGCAGTTTGGAGCTTGGAAACACCATATATTTT.

V usage is TRBV7-9 and J usage is TRBJ1-2; D remains ambiguous. With 1 base removed from V and 5 bases from J, the gap between germline ends came to 8 bases. The germline V gene has CDR1 SEHNR and CDR2 FQNEAQ (reference sequence). The CDR3 covers 13 residues. The CDR3 DNA is TGTGCCAGCAGCTTAGTACCTTTATATGGCTACACCTTC. Its protein product is CASSLVPLYGYTF.

A word on this clone: Other nucleotide sequences in the sample specify the same CDR3. The chain has TRBV10-1 and TRBJ1-2, with D perhaps TRBD1 (5 bases). Per germline, CDR1 WNHNN and CDR2 SYGVQD (reference sequence). The CDR3 has 13 residues. The V and J ends lost 5 bases and 4 bases respectively, with 11 bases between them. The CDR3 region is CASSQTGSYGYTF. The DNA for the CDR3 is TGCGCCAGCAGTCAAACAGGATCCTATGGCTACACCTTC.

The chain carries TRBV7-6 and TRBJ2-7, with 8 bases identical to TRBD1. CDR3 length: 15 residues. CDR1 is SGHVS and CDR2 is FNYEAQ in the germline V gene. Trimming took 5 bases from V and 3 from J; bases not matched to a gene: 9. The CDR3 is CASSGRTGTYYEQYF. CDR3 in DNA: TGTGCCAGCAGCGGCCGGACAGGGACTTACTACGAGCAGTACTTC.

Regarding this clone: Other DNA sequences in the sample encode the same CDR3. This rearrangement joins TRBV5-1 to TRBJ2-5, with D perhaps matching TRBD2 (6 bases). CDR1 and CDR2 (germline): SGHRS, YFSETQ. Between the trimmed V and J ends, which lost 3 bases and 5 bases, there was a span of 14 bases. The CDR3 contains 14 residues. CDR3 sequence (DNA): TGCGCCAGCAGCTCCACAGGCGGAGGGGAGACCCAGTACTTC. Amino acid sequence: CASSSTGGGETQYF.

The chain employs TRBV5-8 and TRBJ1-5; D gene uncertain. From germline, CDR1 is SGHTS and CDR2 YDEGEE. Trimming stripped 2 bases from V and 0 bases from J, with 6 bases between. This CDR3 has 14 residues. CDR3 in amino acids: CASSFENSNQPQHF. The CDR3 DNA follows: TGTGCCAGCAGCTTTGAAAATAGCAATCAGCCCCAGCATTTT.

J is TRBJ2-2 and V is TRBV6-6; D not certain. Trimming removed 6 bases from V and 0 bases from J, with 14 bases in between. The CDR3 loop spans 16 amino acids. Germline loops: CDR1 MNHNY, CDR2 SVGAGI (reference sequence). In DNA, the CDR3 is TGTGCCAGCAGCCTAACGACACACGCGAACACCGGGGAGCTGTTTTTT. The encoded protein is CASSLTTHANTGELFF.

V and J are TRBV10-1 and TRBJ2-2; D is unresolved. Per germline, CDR1 WNHNN and CDR2 SYGVQD (reference sequence). V lost 7 bases, J lost 8 bases, and 14 bases lay in between. This CDR3 is 13 amino acids long. CDR3 bases: TGCGCCAGCAAGGGCGCCCGATCAGGGGAGCTGTTTTTT. Its protein is CASKGARSGELFF.